This entry describes one T cell receptor beta chain. The antigen it recognizes is unknown. No clone much larger than this one lies a single base away; base qualities are absent. The identical CDR3 is also encoded by other nucleotide sequences in the sample. The collaborating institutions used their own protocols to collect whole blood in K2EDTA tubes. For TCRbeta analysis, collaborator samples were shipped as frozen whole blood, as isolated PBMCs, or as DNA extracted from either sample type. TCRbeta CDR3 regions were amplified from genomic DNA by means of the immunoSEQ Assay, a bias-controlled multiplex PCR. The study's processing was this. Within the assay, amplification of reference gene primers was used to estimate how many nucleated cells each sample contained. To quantify the absolute abundance of each unique TCRbeta CDR3 rearrangement, sequence reads were collapsed and filtered. For each sample, productive Simpson clonality was calculated as the square root of Simpson's diversity index over productive rearrangements. TCRdb stores this immuneACCESS table with in-frame sequences only. Part of the clones is absent; in the studies checked, under half of the shortfall reflects unresolved V genes, and no reason is known for the rest. V and J calls and clone size are those listed in that table; D and trimming were worked out from the DNA. The sample profile shows approximately 99,000 clones; about two thirds of them were found once. Less than 2% of the sample is taken by the ten largest.

Unmatched junction bases come to 4, with V trimmed by 5 bases and J by 4 bases. Reading the germline V gene gives CDR1 SGHRS and CDR2 YFSETQ. The CDR3 contains 14 residues, cysteine and phenylalanine counted. Only the CDR3 part of the read is kept: 42 bases, read in frame from the first base. This record comes from a study of blood T cell repertoires in COVID-19 (dated by TCRdb to the early 2020s). Context from the whole study: Samples from collaborators originated in the United States, Italy and Spain and spanned both the acute and convalescent phases of COVID-19. A de-identified subject ID, COVID-19 status, age in years and sex were almost always included in the sample metadata. The repertoires were released in a freely available public database intended as a resource for research on the immune response to SARS-CoV-2. The samples were drawn from the first 160 participants of the ongoing ImmuneRACE study and from more than 1,000 subjects provided by 6 global collaborators. The dataset comprised deeply sampled blood TCRbeta repertoires from subjects exposed to, actively infected with, or recovered from COVID-19. The prospective study material was composed of cDNA or gDNA derived from T cells, B-cell-depleted T cells, or PBMCs. Where available, HLA class I and class II types were taken from metadata supplied by the sample provider and were not determined by assay-based typing. What the study reported, not specific to this receptor: The quantity of clinical and demographic metadata differed by source and by participant and was supplied without curation.

Sequencing was done on a sample of peripheral blood. Here the chain combines TRBV5-1 and TRBJ2-7; TRBD1 agrees with 12 junctional bases. This clonotype originated in a woman aged 40 to 49 with acute or convalescent COVID-19. The DNA sequence is as follows: TGCGCCAGCAGTACGGGACAGGGGGCTTACGAGCAGTACTTC. Translation gives CASSTGQGAYEQYF.